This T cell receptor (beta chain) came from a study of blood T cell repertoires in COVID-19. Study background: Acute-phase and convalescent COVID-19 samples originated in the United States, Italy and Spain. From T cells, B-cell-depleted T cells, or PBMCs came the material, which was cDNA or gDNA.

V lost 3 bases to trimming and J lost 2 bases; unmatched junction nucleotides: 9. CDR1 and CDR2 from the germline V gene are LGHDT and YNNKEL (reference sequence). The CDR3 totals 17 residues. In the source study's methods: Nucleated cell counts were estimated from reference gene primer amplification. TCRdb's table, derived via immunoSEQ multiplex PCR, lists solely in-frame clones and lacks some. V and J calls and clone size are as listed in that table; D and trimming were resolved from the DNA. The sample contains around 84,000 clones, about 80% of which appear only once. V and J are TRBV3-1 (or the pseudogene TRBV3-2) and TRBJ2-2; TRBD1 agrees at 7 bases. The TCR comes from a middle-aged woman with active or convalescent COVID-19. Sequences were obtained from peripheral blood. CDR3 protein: CASSHASGTANTGELFF. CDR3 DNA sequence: TGTGCCAGCAGCCACGCGTCCGGGACAGCCAACACCGGGGAGCTGTTTTTT.